This entry lists 10 T cell receptor beta chains sequenced from one sample in a study of graft-versus-host responses after intestinal transplantation. Profiled with immunoSEQ multiplex PCR; TCRdb holds only in-frame clones, not every one. The data show tens of thousands of clones, with around 90% seen just once and over 0.1% held by the top ten. Their target antigens are unknown. The sample in question was unstimulated CD4+ T cells sorted from spleen or lymph node cells, obtained before intestinal transplant. These receptor sequences come from a human donor who received an intestinal transplant.

This clone showed up just once. The chain uses TRBV9 and TRBJ1-1; D remains unclear. V lost 2 bases and J 3 bases, leaving 8 bases between the germline ends. There are 13 residues in the CDR3. Germline CDR1 is SGDLS and CDR2 is YYNGEE. CDR3 DNA: TGTGCCAGCAGCGTCTCCCTTCACACTGAAGCTTTCTTT. As protein: CASSVSLHTEAFF. Based on the CDR3 plus reference TRBV9 and TRBJ1-1, the full variable domain is DSGVTQTPKHLITATGQRVTLRCSPRSGDLSVYWYQQSLDQGLQFLIQYYNGEERAKGNILERFSAQQFPDLHSELNLSSLELGDSALYFCASSVSLHTEAFFGQGTRLTVV.

V usage is TRBV11-2 and J usage is TRBJ2-7; 9 bases agree with TRBD1. The CDR3 covers 15 residues. Germline CDR1 SGHAT, CDR2 FQNNGV. V lost 2 bases, J lost 2 bases, and 4 bases stayed unmatched. The CDR3 spells CASSLWGQGTYEQYF. In DNA, the CDR3 is TGTGCCAGCAGCTTATGGGGACAGGGCACCTACGAGCAGTACTTC.

The chain links TRBV6-5 to TRBJ1-4; D possibly corresponds to TRBD1 (5 bases). The CDR3 extends over 14 amino acids. V was cut by 6 bases and J by 7 bases, with 15 bases left in between. Germline loops: CDR1 MNHEY, CDR2 SVGAGI. Written as DNA, the CDR3 is TGTGCCAGCAGCGCGGGTTGGGGGGTTGAAAAACTGTTTTTT. The encoded protein is CASSAGWGVEKLFF.

The gene calls are TRBV6-5 and TRBJ2-3; D not resolved. Trimming removed 9 bases from V and 4 bases from J, with 11 bases in between. The length of the CDR3 is 12 residues. Germline lookup yields CDR1 MNHEY and CDR2 SVGAGI. The DNA of the CDR3 is TGTGCCAGTTCCCAGTCCTCAGATACGCAGTATTTT. This translates into CASSQSSDTQYF.

J is TRBJ1-5 and V is TRBV15, with D unclear. Trimming took 5 bases from V and 4 from J, leaving 9 bases between them. Germline CDR1 LNHNV, CDR2 YYDKDF (reference sequence). The CDR3 spans 13 residues. CDR3 residues: CATSGRENQPQHF. CDR3 in DNA: TGTGCCACCAGCGGGCGGGAAAATCAGCCCCAGCATTTT.

The chain couples TRBV9 to TRBJ1-2, with TRBD1 identical over 9 bases. CDR1 is SGDLS and CDR2 is YYNGEE in the germline V gene. The CDR3 consists of 14 residues. With 4 bases clipped from V and 7 bases from J, the junction kept 8 bases outside the gene matches. For the CDR3, the DNA is TGTGCCAGCAGCCATTTGGACAGGGGAGGTGGCTACACCTTC. It is translated as CASSHLDRGGGYTF.

The chain is built from TRBV25-1 and TRBJ1-2, with D possibly being TRBD1 (6 bases). The V gene lost 4 bases and the J gene lost 2 bases, with 14 bases spanning the gap. CDR3 length: 15 amino acids. Looked up from germline, CDR1 is MGHDK and CDR2 is SYGVNS. CDR3 sequence reads: CASSGPAGHNYGYTF. The CDR3 nucleotides are TGTGCCAGCAGTGGCCCAGCGGGACACAACTATGGCTACACCTTC.

The chain couples TRBV4-2 to TRBJ2-3, with D hard to call. Germline V gives CDR1 LGHNA, CDR2 YNFKEQ. V dropped 4 bases and J dropped 0 bases, with 14 bases sitting between them. This CDR3 spans 16 amino acids. CDR3 protein: CASSRQTSTSTDTQYF. DNA of the CDR3: TGTGCCAGCAGCCGCCAAACGAGCACTAGCACAGATACGCAGTATTTT.

The rearrangement uses TRBV2 and TRBJ2-7; 7 nucleotides agree with TRBD1. TRBJ2-1 explains the end of the DNA better; the J call may be wrong. The CDR3 spans 13 residues. The germline gives CDR1 SNHLY, CDR2 FYNNEI. The CDR3 region is CASTSDRVHEQFF. The CDR3 DNA reads TGTGCCAGCACCTCAGACAGGGTGCATGAGCAGTTCTTC.

V and J are TRBV19 and TRBJ1-6; D is unresolved. V was clipped by 3 bases and J by 6 bases, with 12 bases between them. CDR3 length equals 15 residues. Germline assignment: CDR1 LNHDA and CDR2 SQIVND (reference sequence). CDR3 coding DNA: TGTGCCAGTAGTATTGAAACAGCTACTAATTCACCCCTCCACTTT. Protein product: CASSIETATNSPLHF.